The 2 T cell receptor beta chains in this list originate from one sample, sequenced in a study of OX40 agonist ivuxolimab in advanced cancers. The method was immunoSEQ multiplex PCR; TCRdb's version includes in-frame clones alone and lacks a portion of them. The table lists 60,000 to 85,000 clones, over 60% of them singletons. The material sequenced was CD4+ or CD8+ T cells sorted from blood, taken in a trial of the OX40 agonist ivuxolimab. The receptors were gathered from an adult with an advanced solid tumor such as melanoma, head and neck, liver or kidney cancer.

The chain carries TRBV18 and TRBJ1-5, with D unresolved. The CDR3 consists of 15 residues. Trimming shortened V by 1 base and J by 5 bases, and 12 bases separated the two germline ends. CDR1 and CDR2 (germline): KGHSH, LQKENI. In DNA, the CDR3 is TGTGCCAGCTCACCACTCCCCTTGAGGGATCAGCCCCAGCATTTT. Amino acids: CASSPLPLRDQPQHF.

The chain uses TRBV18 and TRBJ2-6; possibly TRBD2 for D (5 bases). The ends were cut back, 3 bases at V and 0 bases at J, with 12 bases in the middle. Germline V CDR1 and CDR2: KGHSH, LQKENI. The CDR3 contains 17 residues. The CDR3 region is CASSPLGGASGANVLTF. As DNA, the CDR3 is TGTGCCAGCTCACCTCTTGGAGGTGCCTCTGGGGCCAACGTCCTGACTTTC.